These T cell receptor beta chains were read from a single sample in a study of T cell responses to AZD1222 COVID-19 vaccine. Method: immunoSEQ multiplex PCR; TCRdb's copy keeps in-frame clones and lacks some. The sample records approximately 150,000 clones, roughly nine tenths being singletons. The specimen was peripheral blood, collected on day 0 of AZD1222 vaccination. These receptors all come from an adult in good health. Both conserved end residues are part of each CDR3. The D gene is left open where the match is weak. A row's size may be missing; if present it is once, few, many or a size class.

j_call,v_call,d_call,clone_size,cdr3_aa,cdr3_nt
TRBJ2-3,TRBV10-3,NA,NA,CAISERALSTDTQYF,TGTGCCATCAGTGAGAGGGCGCTCAGCACAGATACGCAGTATTTT
TRBJ1-2,TRBV3-1/TRBV3-2,NA,NA,CASSPSWQNYGYTF,TGTGCCAGCAGCCCCTCATGGCAGAACTATGGCTACACCTTC
TRBJ1-1,TRBV18,NA,NA,CASSPDSEAFF,TGTGCCAGCTCACCGGACAGTGAAGCTTTCTTT
TRBJ2-1,TRBV9,TRBD2,NA,CASSVASGRASNEQFF,TGTGCCAGCAGCGTAGCTAGCGGGAGGGCCAGTAATGAGCAGTTCTTC
TRBJ1-2,TRBV5-6,TRBD1,NA,CASTLTGRLNYGYTF,TGTGCCAGCACATTGACAGGGCGTCTTAACTATGGCTACACCTTC
TRBJ1-6,TRBV2,TRBD1,NA,CASSERTGQANSPLHF,TGTGCCAGCAGTGAAAGGACAGGGCAGGCAAATTCACCCCTCCACTTT
TRBJ1-4,TRBV9,TRBD1,NA,CASSVGTGVAKLFF,TGTGCCAGCAGCGTAGGGACAGGGGTCGCCAAACTGTTTTTT
TRBJ2-1,TRBV11-3,NA,NA,CASSLGGQGNEQFF,TGTGCCAGCAGCTTAGGAGGGCAGGGCAATGAGCAGTTCTTC
TRBJ1-1,TRBV10-3,NA,NA,CAISESGQITEAFF,TGTGCCATCAGTGAGTCTGGGCAGATTACTGAAGCTTTCTTT
TRBJ2-3,TRBV3-1/TRBV3-2,TRBD2,NA,CASTSGGLAVPDTQYF,TGTGCCAGCACAAGTGGCGGACTAGCGGTTCCAGATACGCAGTATTTT
TRBJ2-7,TRBV7-9,NA,NA,CASSSEEFSYEQYF,TGTGCCAGCAGCTCCGAAGAGTTCTCCTACGAGCAGTACTTC
TRBJ1-5,TRBV5-5,NA,NA,CASSPGRTVNQPQHF,TGTGCCAGCAGCCCGGGTCGGACAGTCAATCAGCCCCAGCATTTT
TRBJ2-7,TRBV19,TRBD2,few,CASSSWSGRAPYEQYF,TGTGCCAGTAGTTCTTGGAGCGGGAGGGCCCCCTACGAGCAGTACTTC
TRBJ1-1,TRBV6-5,TRBD1,NA,CASSPPGGTEAFF,TGTGCCAGCAGTCCGCCAGGGGGAACTGAAGCTTTCTTT
TRBJ2-2,TRBV6-6,NA,NA,CASSPGLDTGELFF,TGTGCCAGCAGCCCGGGACTCGACACCGGGGAGCTGTTTTTT
TRBJ1-4,TRBV30,NA,NA,CAWSQNSNEKLFF,TGTGCCTGGAGTCAGAATTCGAATGAAAAACTGTTTTTT
TRBJ1-4,TRBV19,NA,NA,CASSFDRGKLFF,TGTGCCAGTAGTTTTGACAGAGGAAAACTGTTTTTT
TRBJ2-7,TRBV28,TRBD1,NA,CASSPPGQGRSEQYF,TGTGCCAGCAGTCCCCCGGGACAGGGGAGAAGCGAGCAGTACTTC
TRBJ1-6,TRBV10-3,NA,NA,CAISEPGVNSPLHF,TGTGCCATCAGTGAGCCAGGGGTTAATTCACCCCTCCACTTT
TRBJ1-1,TRBV25-1,NA,NA,CASSRQEDTEAFF,TGTGCCAGCAGTAGACAGGAGGACACTGAAGCTTTCTTT
TRBJ2-2,TRBV9,NA,NA,CASSGGGELFF,TGTGCCAGCAGCGGTGGCGGGGAGCTGTTTTTT